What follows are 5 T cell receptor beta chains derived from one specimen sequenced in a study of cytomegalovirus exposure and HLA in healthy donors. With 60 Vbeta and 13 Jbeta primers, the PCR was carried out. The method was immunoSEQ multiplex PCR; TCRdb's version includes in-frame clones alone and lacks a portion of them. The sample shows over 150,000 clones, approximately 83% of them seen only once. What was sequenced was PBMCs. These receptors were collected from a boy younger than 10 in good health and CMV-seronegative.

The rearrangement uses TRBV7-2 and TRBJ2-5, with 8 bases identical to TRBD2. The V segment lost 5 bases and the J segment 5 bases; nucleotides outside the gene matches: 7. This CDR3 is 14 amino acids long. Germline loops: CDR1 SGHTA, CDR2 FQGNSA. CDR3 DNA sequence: TGTGCCAGCAGCCACGGGGGGGCCGTCGAGACCCAGTACTTC. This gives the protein CASSHGGAVETQYF.

The chain's CDR3 is CASSRRLETQYF. The CDR3, as DNA: TGTGCCAGCAGCCGCAGACTCGAGACCCAGTACTTC. The chain recombines TRBV14 with TRBJ2-5; D unclear. CDR3 length: 12 amino acids. The germline V gene encodes CDR1 SGHDN and CDR2 FVKESK. The V gene lost 4 bases and the J gene lost 5 bases, with 8 bases spanning the gap.

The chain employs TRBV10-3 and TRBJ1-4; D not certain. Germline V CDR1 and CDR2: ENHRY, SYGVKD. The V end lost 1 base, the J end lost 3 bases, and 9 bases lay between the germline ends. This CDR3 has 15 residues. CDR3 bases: TGTGCCATCAGTGAGTTTGGAGGGCCTAATGAAAAACTGTTTTTT. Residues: CAISEFGGPNEKLFF.

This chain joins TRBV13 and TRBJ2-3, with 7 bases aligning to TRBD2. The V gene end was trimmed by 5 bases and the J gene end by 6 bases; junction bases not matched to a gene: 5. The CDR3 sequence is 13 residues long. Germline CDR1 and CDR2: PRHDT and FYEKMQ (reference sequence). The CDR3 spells CASSPSGVDTQYF. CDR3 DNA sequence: TGTGCCAGCAGCCCAAGCGGGGTGGATACGCAGTATTTT. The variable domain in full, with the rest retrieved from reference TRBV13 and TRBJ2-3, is AAGVIQSPRHLIKEKRETATLKCYPIPRHDTVYWYQQGPGQDPQFLISFYEKMQSDKGSIPDRFSAQQFSDYHSELNMSSLELGDSALYFCASSPSGVDTQYFGPGTRLTVL.

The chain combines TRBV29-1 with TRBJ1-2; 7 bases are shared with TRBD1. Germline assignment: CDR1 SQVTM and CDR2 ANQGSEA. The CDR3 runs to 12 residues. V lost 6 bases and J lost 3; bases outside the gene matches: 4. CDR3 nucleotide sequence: TGCAGCGTCCAAGGACAGGACTATGGCTACACCTTC. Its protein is CSVQGQDYGYTF.